This entry is about one T cell receptor (beta chain). Its antigen is still unknown. This entry belongs to a study of a mutant IDH1 vaccine in newly diagnosed glioma. Study summary: First vaccine doses came 4-6 weeks after radiotherapy alone, or with temozolomide cycles. It was radiotherapy, temozolomide, or both that patients received previously, with most receiving both.

Study-wide points: Detectable vaccine-induced immune responses arose in over 90% of patients. Changes to the top peripheral T cell clonotypes appeared unrelated to pseudoprogression.

Time point indicated: week 35, safety follow-up. Vaccination used 300 ug of mutant IDH1 20-mer peptide per dose, with topical imiquimod. In germline, CDR1 is SGHAT, CDR2 FQNNGV. The J segment lost 5 bases and the V segment lost 4 bases, leaving 2 bases of the junction unmatched. The CDR3 spans 13 residues. The protocol was immunoSEQ multiplex PCR, while the TCRdb copy is restricted to in-frame clones and leaves out a portion. The table has some 48,000 clones, around four fifths seen once; the top ten hold roughly 6.2%. Here the sequenced sample was PBMCs, taken from a glioma patient whose treatment included an IDH1 peptide vaccine. The origin of this receptor is a man aged 40-50 years with glioma. This chain connects TRBV11-2 to TRBJ2-5; 9 positions agree with TRBD1. This CDR3 reads CASSSDRGETQYF. CDR3 nucleotides: TGTGCCAGCAGCTCGGACAGGGGTGAGACCCAGTACTTC.